A single sample is the source of the 10 T cell receptor beta chains below, sequenced in a study of blood T cell repertoires in COVID-19. Assay used: immunoSEQ multiplex PCR; TCRdb lists only in-frame clones, some missing. The sample yields more than 75,000 clones, 80% to 85% seen once. Sequencing was performed on peripheral blood. These receptors came from a woman aged 80 or over with active or convalescent COVID-19.

This chain joins TRBV2 and TRBJ1-5; a weak D match, TRBD1 (5 bases). Germline V gene lookup returns CDR1 SNHLY and CDR2 FYNNEI. Deletions cut 8 bases from V and 1 base from J, with 9 bases between. This CDR3 spans 13 amino acids. The CDR3 DNA follows: TGTGCCAGCGGGAAGGGGAGCAATCAGCCCCAGCATTTT. Amino acids: CASGKGSNQPQHF.

The V call is TRBV7-9, the J call TRBJ1-2; 9 bases are shared with TRBD1. This CDR3 is 15 amino acids long. Trimming cost V 1 base and J 4 bases; bases outside gene matches: 4. Germline values: CDR1 SEHNR, CDR2 FQNEAQ (reference sequence). The CDR3 is CASSLGLGQGYGYTF. DNA for the CDR3: TGTGCCAGCAGCTTAGGCTTGGGACAGGGCTATGGCTACACCTTC.

The chain has TRBV9 and TRBJ2-7; 7 positions agree with TRBD1. The CDR3 runs to 14 residues. Germline V gene sequence: CDR1 SGDLS, CDR2 YYNGEE. The V segment lost 0 bases and the J segment 6 bases; nucleotides outside the gene matches: 6. The CDR3 DNA reads TGTGCCAGCAGCGTAGCTGGGACAGCAGGCGAGCAGTACTTC. Translated: CASSVAGTAGEQYF.

V gene TRBV5-4 combines with J gene TRBJ1-6, with 7 bases matching TRBD1. V lost 1 base, J lost 5 bases, and 9 bases stayed unmatched. Germline V CDR1 and CDR2: SGHNT, YYREEE (reference sequence). There are 17 residues in the CDR3. CDR3 coding DNA: TGTGCCAGCAGCTTGAATTCCGGGACAGCGAATAATTCACCCCTCCACTTT. Protein sequence: CASSLNSGTANNSPLHF.

V usage is TRBV9 and J usage is TRBJ1-1; 8 bases are a match to TRBD1. With 3 bases clipped from V and 3 bases from J, the junction kept 7 bases outside the gene matches. The CDR3 contains 15 residues. CDR1 and CDR2 (germline): SGDLS, YYNGEE. The CDR3 loop reads CASSGPGGEDTEAFF. DNA of the CDR3: TGTGCCAGCAGCGGCCCAGGGGGCGAGGACACTGAAGCTTTCTTT.

This clone was seen only once. This CDR3 is CAWMQSGGATDTQYF. In DNA form, the CDR3 reads TGTGCCTGGATGCAAAGCGGGGGGGCAACAGATACGCAGTATTTT. J is TRBJ2-3 and V is TRBV30; 10 bases are shared with TRBD2. Germline CDR1 is GTSNPN and CDR2 is SVGIG (reference sequence). The CDR3 is made up of 15 amino acids. The junction had 7 bases not matched to a gene; V was cut back by 4 bases and J by 3 bases.

V and J are TRBV18 and TRBJ1-4; D remains unclear. Trimming cost V 3 bases and J 7 bases, with 6 bases left between them. CDR1 KGHSH and CDR2 LQKENI come from the germline V gene. CDR3 length: 12 residues. The CDR3 DNA reads TGTGCCAGCTCACCTAGTGCTGAAAAACTGTTTTTT. Translation gives CASSPSAEKLFF.

This clone was seen a handful of times. V and J are TRBV15 and TRBJ1-6, with TRBD1 matching over 11 bases. The CDR3 spans 17 residues. V lost 1 base, J lost 7 bases, and 6 bases stayed unmatched. The germline CDR1 and CDR2 sequences are LNHNV and YYDKDF (reference sequence). In nucleotides, the CDR3 is TGTGCCACCAGCAGAGCCGGACAGGGGGCGTGGAATTCACCCCTCCACTTT. This encodes CATSRAGQGAWNSPLHF. Supplemented by reference TRBV15 and TRBJ1-6, the full variable domain reads DAMVIQNPRYQVTQFGKPVTLSCSQTLNHNVMYWYQQKSSQAPKLLFHYYDKDFNNEADTPDNFQSRRPNTSFCFLDIRSPGLGDTAMYLCATSRAGQGAWNSPLHFGNGTRLTVT.

The chain couples TRBV10-3 to TRBJ1-4, with 11 bases identical to TRBD1. The germline gives CDR1 ENHRY, CDR2 SYGVKD. J gave up 8 bases and V 10 bases, and 3 bases lay outside the gene matches. This CDR3 is built from 12 residues. This CDR3 reads CATGTGGEKLFF. DNA of the CDR3: TGTGCCACCGGGACAGGGGGGGAAAAACTGTTTTTT.

The chain combines TRBV4-2 with TRBJ2-3; TRBD2 matches at 11 bases. Germline V gene lookup returns CDR1 LGHNA and CDR2 YNFKEQ. This CDR3 comprises 17 residues. J was trimmed by 2 bases and V by 1 base; bases with no gene match: 5. CDR3 amino acids: CASSQGGSGGATDTQYF. The CDR3 coding sequence is TGTGCCAGCAGCCAAGGAGGTAGCGGGGGGGCCACAGATACGCAGTATTTT.